These 2 T cell receptor beta chains were all obtained from the same sample, sequenced in a study of spatial heterogeneity in lung cancer. These receptors have no known antigen. Time point: sample taken at primary tumor resection. Study-wide points: Higher tumor mutation counts went along with higher counts of expanded intratumoral alpha and beta TCRs.

TCRdb used MiXCR to reprocess the 5' RACE reads, holding one entry per CDR3 protein. The data contain roughly 20,000 distinct CDR3 sequences, approximately 4.3% of them seen just once; the ten biggest clones take up 9.9%. Sample: lung tumor tissue, taken at surgery. These receptors were obtained from a male donor with early-stage non-small cell lung cancer.

This clonotype was counted many times. In DNA form, the CDR3 reads TGTGCCAGCAGTTTGTTGGCGGGGAATTCACCCCTCCACTTT. Its translation: CASSLLAGNSPLHF. This chain uses TRBV28 with TRBJ1-6; D unclear. This CDR3 is 14 amino acids long. The V and J ends lost 3 bases and 7 bases respectively, with 10 bases between them. Germline V gene lookup returns CDR1 MDHEN and CDR2 SYDVKM.

The chain carries TRBV2 and TRBJ1-2; D gene unclear. This CDR3 has 12 residues. Germline loops: CDR1 SNHLY, CDR2 FYNNEI. The V end was cut by 5 bases, the J end by 2 bases, with 6 bases between. The CDR3 region is CASSRGNYGYTF. As DNA, the CDR3 is TGTGCCAGCAGTCGAGGGAACTATGGCTACACCTTC.